Reported below is one TCR beta chain. Clones were sequenced by immunoSEQ multiplex PCR, and TCRdb holds only the in-frame ones, with some missing. The repertoire holds more than 60,000 clones, with 70% to 90% as singletons. These data originate in a study of OX40 agonist ivuxolimab in advanced cancers. Source: CD4+ or CD8+ T cells sorted from blood, taken in a trial of the OX40 agonist ivuxolimab. The clonotype comes from an adult with an advanced solid tumor such as melanoma, head and neck, liver or kidney cancer.

CDR3 DNA sequence: TGTGCCAGTAGGGCCAGGGGTGCTGGAAACACCATATATTTT. It is translated as CASRARGAGNTIYF. This chain joins TRBV19 and TRBJ1-3; tentative D call: TRBD1 (6 bases). The CDR3 is made up of 14 amino acids. V was shortened by 6 bases and J by 2 bases, with 11 bases between the two germline ends. Germline loops: CDR1 LNHDA, CDR2 SQIVND (reference sequence). The whole variable domain, remainder taken from reference TRBV19 and TRBJ1-3, is DGGITQSPKYLFRKEGQNVTLSCEQNLNHDAMYWYRQDPGQGLRLIYYSQIVNDFQKGDIAEGYSVSREKKESFPLTVTSAQKNPTAFYLCASRARGAGNTIYFGEGSWLTVV.